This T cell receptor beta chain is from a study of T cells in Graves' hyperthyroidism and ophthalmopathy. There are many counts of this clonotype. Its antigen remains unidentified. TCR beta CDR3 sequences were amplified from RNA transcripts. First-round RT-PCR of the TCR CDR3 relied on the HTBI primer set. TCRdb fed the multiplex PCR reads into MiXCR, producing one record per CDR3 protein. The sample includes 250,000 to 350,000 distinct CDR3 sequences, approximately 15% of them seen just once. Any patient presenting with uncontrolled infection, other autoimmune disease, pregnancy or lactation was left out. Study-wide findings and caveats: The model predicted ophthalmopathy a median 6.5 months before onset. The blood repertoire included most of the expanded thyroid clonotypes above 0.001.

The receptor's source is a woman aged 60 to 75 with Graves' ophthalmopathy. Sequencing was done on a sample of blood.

The CDR3: CASTTGSSYNEQFF. CDR3 sequence (DNA): TGTGCCAGCACAACAGGGAGCTCCTACAATGAGCAGTTCTTC. The J gene is TRBJ2-1, the V gene TRBV7-2; tentatively, D is TRBD1 (6 bases). V was trimmed by 7 bases and J by 0 bases, leaving 10 bases between them. Germline values: CDR1 SGHTA, CDR2 FQGNSA. The CDR3 runs to 14 residues.